The T cell receptor (beta chain) under discussion was sequenced for a study of blood T cell repertoires in COVID-19. The overall study: Donors in the United States, Italy and Spain gave samples during acute or convalescent COVID-19. Sources were T cells, B-cell-depleted T cells, or PBMCs; the material itself was cDNA or gDNA.

As handled by the study authors: Amplification of reference gene primers provided the estimated nucleated cell counts. Here immunoSEQ multiplex PCR was the method, and the copy in TCRdb shows in-frame clones only, minus some. V and J calls and clone size are given by that table; D and trimming were obtained from the DNA. The data show 55,000 to 65,000 clones, over 75% seen once. The J segment lost 1 base and the V segment lost 3 bases, leaving 7 bases of the junction unmatched. There are 16 residues in the CDR3. Germline CDR1 MGHRA, CDR2 YSYEKL. The sequence derives from a woman aged 55-70 years with active COVID-19. The sequencing sample was made of peripheral blood. The genes are TRBV4-1 and TRBJ1-2; 8 nucleotides match TRBD1. Here the CDR3 reads CASSQPGQGDNYGYTF. The CDR3 DNA is TGCGCCAGCAGCCAGCCCGGACAGGGCGATAACTATGGCTACACCTTC.